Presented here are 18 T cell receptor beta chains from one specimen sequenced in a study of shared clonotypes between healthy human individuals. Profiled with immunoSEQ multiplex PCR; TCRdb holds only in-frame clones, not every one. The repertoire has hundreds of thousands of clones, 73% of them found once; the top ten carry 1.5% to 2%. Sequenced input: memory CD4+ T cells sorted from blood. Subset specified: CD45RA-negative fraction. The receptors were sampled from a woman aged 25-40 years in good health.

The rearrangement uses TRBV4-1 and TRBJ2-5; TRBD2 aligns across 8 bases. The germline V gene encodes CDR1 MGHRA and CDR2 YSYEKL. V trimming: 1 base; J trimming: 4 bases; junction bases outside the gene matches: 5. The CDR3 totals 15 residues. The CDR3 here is CASSQGPGGSETQYF. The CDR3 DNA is TGCGCCAGCAGCCAAGGTCCGGGAGGGTCAGAGACCCAGTACTTC.

The CDR3 nucleotides read TGTGCCAGCAGCTTAGGTATGGCGGGAGGGAGAACAGATACGCAGTATTTT. Protein product: CASSLGMAGGRTDTQYF. The rearrangement uses TRBV5-4 and TRBJ2-3, with 9 bases aligning to TRBD2. The CDR3 consists of 17 residues. Germline-derived CDR1 and CDR2 are SGHNT and YYREEE (reference sequence). V dropped 2 bases and J dropped 3; count of bases not matched to a gene: 10.

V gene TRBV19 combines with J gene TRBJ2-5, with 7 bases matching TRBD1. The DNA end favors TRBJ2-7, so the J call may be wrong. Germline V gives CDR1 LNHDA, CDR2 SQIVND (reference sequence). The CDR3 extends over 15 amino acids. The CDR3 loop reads CASSTQTGTSYEQYF. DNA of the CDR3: TGTGCCAGTAGCACACAGACAGGGACATCCTACGAGCAGTACTTC.

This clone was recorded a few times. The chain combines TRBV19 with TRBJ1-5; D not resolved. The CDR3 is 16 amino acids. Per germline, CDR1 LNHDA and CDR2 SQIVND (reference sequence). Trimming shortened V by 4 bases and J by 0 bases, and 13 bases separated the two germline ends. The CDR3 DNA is TGTGCCAGTAGTACCGACACCCGATATAGCAATCAGCCCCAGCATTTT. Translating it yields CASSTDTRYSNQPQHF.

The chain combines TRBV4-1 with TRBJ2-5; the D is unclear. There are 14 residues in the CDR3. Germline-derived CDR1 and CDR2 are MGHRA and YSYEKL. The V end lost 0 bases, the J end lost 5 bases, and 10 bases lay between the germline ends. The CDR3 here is CASSQDQNKETQYF. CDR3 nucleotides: TGCGCCAGCAGCCAAGATCAAAATAAGGAGACCCAGTACTTC.

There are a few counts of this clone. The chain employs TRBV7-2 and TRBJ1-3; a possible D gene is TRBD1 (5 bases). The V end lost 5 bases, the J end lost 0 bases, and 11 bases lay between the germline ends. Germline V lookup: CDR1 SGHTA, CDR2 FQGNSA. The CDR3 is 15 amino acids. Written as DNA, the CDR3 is TGTGCCAGCAGCCAGTGGACATACTCTGGAAACACCATATATTTT. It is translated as CASSQWTYSGNTIYF. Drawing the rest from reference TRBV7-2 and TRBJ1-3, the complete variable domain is GAGVSQSPSNKVTEKGKDVELRCDPISGHTALYWYRQSLGQGLEFLIYFQGNSAPDKSGLPSDRFSAERTGGSVSTLTIQRTQQEDSAVYLCASSQWTYSGNTIYFGEGSWLTVV.

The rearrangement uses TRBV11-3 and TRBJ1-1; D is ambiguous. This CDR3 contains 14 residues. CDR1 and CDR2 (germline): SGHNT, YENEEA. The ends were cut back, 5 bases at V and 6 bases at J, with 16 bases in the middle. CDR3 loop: CASSPSSSGPEAFF. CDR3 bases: TGTGCCAGCAGCCCCTCTAGCTCAGGACCTGAAGCTTTCTTT. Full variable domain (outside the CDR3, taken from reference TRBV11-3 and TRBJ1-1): EAGVVQSPRYKIIEKKQPVAFWCNPISGHNTLYWYLQNLGQGPELLIRYENEEAVDDSQLPKDRFSAERLKGVDSTLKIQPAELGDSAVYLCASSPSSSGPEAFFGQGTRLTVV.

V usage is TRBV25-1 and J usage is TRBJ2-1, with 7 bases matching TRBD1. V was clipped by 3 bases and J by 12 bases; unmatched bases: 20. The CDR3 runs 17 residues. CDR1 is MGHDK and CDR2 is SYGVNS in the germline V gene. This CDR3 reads CASSDGGGDRDPSGQFF. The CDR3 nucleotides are TGTGCCAGCAGTGATGGAGGAGGAGACAGGGACCCCAGCGGGCAGTTCTTC.

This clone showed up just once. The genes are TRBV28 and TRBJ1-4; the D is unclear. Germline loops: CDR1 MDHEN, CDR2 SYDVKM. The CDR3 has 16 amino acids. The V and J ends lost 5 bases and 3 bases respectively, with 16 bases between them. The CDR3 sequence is CASSTQGGPSNEKLFF. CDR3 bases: TGTGCCAGCAGTACTCAAGGCGGCCCCTCTAATGAAAAACTGTTTTTT.

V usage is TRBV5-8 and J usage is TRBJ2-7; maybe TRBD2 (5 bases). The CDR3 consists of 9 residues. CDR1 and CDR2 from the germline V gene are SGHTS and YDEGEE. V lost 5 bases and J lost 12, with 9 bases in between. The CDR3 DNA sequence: TGTGCCAGCAGGGAGGATCGGTACTTC. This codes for CASREDRYF. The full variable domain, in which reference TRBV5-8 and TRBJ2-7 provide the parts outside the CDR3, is EAGVTQSPTHLIKTRGQQATLRCSPISGHTSVYWYQQALGLGLQFLLWYDEGEERNRGNFPPRFSGRQFPNYSSELNVNALELEDSALYLCASREDRYFGPGTRLTVT.

The CDR3 region has the DNA TGTGCCAGCAGTGAAGCAGGGACAGGGTCCGCGCAGTATTTT. This sequence encodes CASSEAGTGSAQYF. The rearrangement joins TRBV2 to TRBJ2-3, with TRBD1 identical over 9 bases. CDR1 and CDR2 (germline): SNHLY, FYNNEI. Losses at the gene ends were 0 bases for V and 10 bases for J; bases not matched to a gene: 5. There are 14 residues in the CDR3.

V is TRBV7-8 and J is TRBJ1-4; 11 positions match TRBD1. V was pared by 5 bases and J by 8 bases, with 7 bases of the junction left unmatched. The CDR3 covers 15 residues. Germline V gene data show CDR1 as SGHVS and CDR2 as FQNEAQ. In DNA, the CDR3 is TGTGCCAGCAGCCCGGACAGGGGGCAGGTAGAAAAACTGTTTTTT. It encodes CASSPDRGQVEKLFF. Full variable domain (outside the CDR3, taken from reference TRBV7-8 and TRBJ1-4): GAGVSQSPRYKVAKRGQDVALRCDPISGHVSLFWYQQALGQGPEFLTYFQNEAQLDKSGLPSDRFFAERPEGSVSTLKIQRTQQEDSAVYLCASSPDRGQVEKLFFGSGTQLSVL.

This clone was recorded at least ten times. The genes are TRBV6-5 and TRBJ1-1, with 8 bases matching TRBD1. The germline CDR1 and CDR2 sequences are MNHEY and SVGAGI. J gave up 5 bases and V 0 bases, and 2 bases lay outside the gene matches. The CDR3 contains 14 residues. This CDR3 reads CASSYSGQGTEAFF. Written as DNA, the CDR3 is TGTGCCAGCAGTTACTCTGGACAGGGAACTGAAGCTTTCTTT.

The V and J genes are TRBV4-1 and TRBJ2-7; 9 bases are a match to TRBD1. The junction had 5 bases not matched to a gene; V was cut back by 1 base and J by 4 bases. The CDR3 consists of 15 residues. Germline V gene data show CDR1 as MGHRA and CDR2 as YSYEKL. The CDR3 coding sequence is TGCGCCAGCAGCCAAGCGGACAGGGGTTCGTACGAGCAGTACTTC. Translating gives CASSQADRGSYEQYF.

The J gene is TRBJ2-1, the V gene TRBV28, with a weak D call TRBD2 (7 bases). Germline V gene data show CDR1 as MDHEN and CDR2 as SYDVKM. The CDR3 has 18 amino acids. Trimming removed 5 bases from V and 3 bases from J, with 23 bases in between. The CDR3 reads CASSTGTRGAQYYNEQFF. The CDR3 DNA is TGTGCCAGCAGTACAGGGACTCGGGGGGCTCAATACTACAATGAGCAGTTCTTC. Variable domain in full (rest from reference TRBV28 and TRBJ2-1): DVKVTQSSRYLVKRTGEKVFLECVQDMDHENMFWYRQDPGLGLRLIYFSYDVKMKEKGDIPEGYSVSREKKERFSLILESASTNQTSMYLCASSTGTRGAQYYNEQFFGPGTRLTVL.

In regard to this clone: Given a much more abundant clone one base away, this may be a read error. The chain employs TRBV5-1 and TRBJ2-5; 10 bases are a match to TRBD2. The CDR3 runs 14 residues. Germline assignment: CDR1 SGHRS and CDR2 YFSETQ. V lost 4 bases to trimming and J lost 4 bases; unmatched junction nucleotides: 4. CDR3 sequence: CASSVGTSAETQYF. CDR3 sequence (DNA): TGCGCCAGCAGCGTGGGGACTAGCGCAGAGACCCAGTACTTC.

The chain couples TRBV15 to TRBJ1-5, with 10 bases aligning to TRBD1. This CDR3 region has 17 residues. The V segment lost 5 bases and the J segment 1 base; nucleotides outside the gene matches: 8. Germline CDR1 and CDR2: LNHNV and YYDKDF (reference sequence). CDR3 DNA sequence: TGTGCCACCAGCTCTCGGACAGGGGGGCGAAGCAATCAGCCCCAGCATTTT. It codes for CATSSRTGGRSNQPQHF.

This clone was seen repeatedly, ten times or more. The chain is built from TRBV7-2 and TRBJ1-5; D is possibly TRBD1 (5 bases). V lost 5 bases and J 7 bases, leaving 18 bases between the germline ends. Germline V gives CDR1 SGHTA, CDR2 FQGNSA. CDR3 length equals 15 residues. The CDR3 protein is CASSKDSLSDQPQHF. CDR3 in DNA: TGTGCCAGCAGCAAAGACAGTCTTTCGGACCAGCCCCAGCATTTT.